Presented here are 13 T cell receptor beta chains from one specimen sequenced in a study of T cells after yellow fever vaccination. One entry per CDR3 protein, called by TCRdb with MiXCR from the 5' RACE reads. The data contain a few hundred thousand distinct CDR3 sequences, roughly 7.2% of them singletons. Here the sequenced sample was CD4+ T cells sorted from PBMCs, taken 15 days after the yellow fever booster vaccination. The receptors derive from a man aged 30 to 45 who received the YFV17D yellow fever vaccine.

This clonotype has ten or more counts. The chain carries TRBV5-1 and TRBJ2-7; 10 bases match TRBD2. In germline, CDR1 is SGHRS, CDR2 YFSETQ. The CDR3 is 15 amino acids. The V and J ends lost 3 bases and 4 bases, in that order; junction bases with no gene match: 7. CDR3 loop: CASSSKLAGVYEQYF. In nucleotides, the CDR3 is TGCGCCAGCAGCTCAAAGCTAGCGGGAGTTTACGAGCAGTACTTC.

The V call is TRBV20-1, the J call TRBJ2-3; D not resolved. This CDR3 region has 13 residues. From germline, CDR1 is DFQATT and CDR2 SNEGSKA (reference sequence). Trimming took 1 base from V and 0 from J, leaving 5 bases between them. In DNA, the CDR3 is TGCAGTGCTAGAGTCGGGAGCACAGATACGCAGTATTTT. This codes for CSARVGSTDTQYF.

This clonotype appeared many times. V and J are TRBV20-1 and TRBJ1-1; D unresolved. Trimming left V 6 bases short and J 0 bases short, with 11 bases between. CDR3 length: 13 residues. The germline V gene has CDR1 DFQATT and CDR2 SNEGSKA (reference sequence). Written as DNA, the CDR3 is TGCAGTGCGCCTGGCCCAATGAACACTGAAGCTTTCTTT. It yields the protein CSAPGPMNTEAFF.

The sample holds many counts of this clonotype. The chain joins TRBV2 to TRBJ2-2; D gene uncertain. Trimming pared 7 bases from V and 1 base from J, leaving 7 bases between. CDR1 is SNHLY, CDR2 FYNNEI, per germline. The CDR3 runs 13 residues. The CDR3 DNA is TGTGCCAGCAAGTTGCGGAACACCGGGGAGCTGTTTTTT. Translation gives CASKLRNTGELFF.

This clonotype was picked up many times. At one of its ends the junction is not consistent with the germline gene, which may arise from a read error. The chain joins TRBV23-1 to TRBJ2-4; 7 positions match TRBD1. TRBV23-1 is known as an ORF, though its function is uncertain. There are 14 residues in the CDR3. CDR3 sequence reads: CASNQGSGGFIQYF. CDR3 coding DNA: TGCGCCAGCAATCAAGGTTCAGGGGGATTCATTCAGTACTTC.

This clonotype was seen at least ten times. V usage is TRBV5-1 and J usage is TRBJ2-6; the D is unclear. CDR3 length: 14 amino acids. CDR1 and CDR2 from the germline V gene are SGHRS and YFSETQ. The V end lost 4 bases, the J end lost 2 bases, and 7 bases lay between the germline ends. The CDR3 here is CASSTLPGANVLTF. In nucleotides, the CDR3 is TGCGCCAGCAGCACGCTGCCTGGGGCCAACGTCCTGACTTTC.

The genes are TRBV12-3 or TRBV12-4 and TRBJ2-7; D perhaps matches TRBD2 (6 bases). Trimming shortened V by 5 bases and J by 2 bases, and 16 bases separated the two germline ends. This CDR3 contains 15 residues. CDR3 coding DNA: TGTGCCAGCAGTCCTCCGAACGGGGGTGCCTACGAGCAGTACTTC. Encoded protein: CASSPPNGGAYEQYF.

V usage is TRBV7-3 and J usage is TRBJ2-3; TRBD1 might be the D (7 bases). Germline V gene sequence: CDR1 SGHTA, CDR2 FQGTGA. The CDR3 totals 14 residues. Between the trimmed V and J ends, which lost 0 bases and 6 bases, there was a span of 10 bases. The CDR3 DNA is TGTGCCAGCAGCTTAACGGAGGGGGCGGATACGCAGTATTTT. Protein product: CASSLTEGADTQYF.

J is TRBJ2-7 and V is TRBV20-1; the D gene is possibly TRBD2 (5 bases). This CDR3 is 15 amino acids long. The germline V gene has CDR1 DFQATT and CDR2 SNEGSKA (reference sequence). V was shortened by 6 bases and J by 2 bases, with 20 bases between the two germline ends. CDR3 in amino acids: CSARYLSGLPYEQYF. CDR3 nucleotides: TGCAGTGCACGTTATCTTTCGGGATTGCCCTACGAGCAGTACTTC.

This clonotype has a handful of counts. The chain links TRBV7-2 to TRBJ2-3; 7 bases align to TRBD2. V shed 5 bases and J 8 bases; nucleotides not matched to a gene: 7. Germline CDR1 is SGHTA and CDR2 is FQGNSA. CDR3 size: 13 residues. The CDR3 DNA reads as TGTGCCAGCAGCCCTATAAGGGAGGGTACGCAGTATTTT. Translating it yields CASSPIREGTQYF.

This clonotype was detected ten times or more. The chain joins TRBV13 to TRBJ2-6, with D uncertain. The CDR3 is 15 amino acids. Germline CDR1 PRHDT, CDR2 FYEKMQ (reference sequence). Trimming cost V 5 bases and J 3 bases, with 11 bases left between them. The CDR3 bases are TGTGCCAGCAGCCAACGTAGAGGTGGGGCCAACGTCCTGACTTTC. Translated: CASSQRRGGANVLTF.

This clonotype was observed at least ten times. The chain has TRBV7-6 and TRBJ2-7, with 11 bases lining up with TRBD2. CDR3 length: 15 amino acids. J gave up 2 bases and V 5 bases, and 5 bases lay outside the gene matches. Germline V gene lookup returns CDR1 SGHVS and CDR2 FNYEAQ. The CDR3 is CASSLLAGGTYEQYF. DNA for the CDR3: TGTGCCAGCAGCCTTCTAGCGGGAGGCACCTACGAGCAGTACTTC.

The rearrangement uses TRBV6-1 and TRBJ1-3; D is perhaps TRBD1 (6 bases). This CDR3 has 14 amino acids. V was clipped by 10 bases and J by 4 bases, with 17 bases between them. CDR1 and CDR2 from the germline V gene are MNHNS and SASEGT. The CDR3 nucleotides read TGTGCCACCCAGGACAGCTCCGGCGGAAACACCATATATTTT. Translated: CATQDSSGGNTIYF.